The 20 T cell receptor beta chains below all came from one sample that was sequenced in a study of OX40 agonist ivuxolimab in advanced cancers. Produced via immunoSEQ multiplex PCR; TCRdb's table is partial and in-frame only. Of some 64,000 clones in the sample, 70% to 90% were seen once. The material sequenced was CD4+ or CD8+ T cells sorted from blood, taken in a trial of the OX40 agonist ivuxolimab. The receptors originated from an adult with an advanced solid tumor such as melanoma, head and neck, liver or kidney cancer.

The chain couples TRBV18 to TRBJ2-2, with D perhaps matching TRBD2 (5 bases). The CDR3 has 15 amino acids. The V gene's germline CDR1 is KGHSH and CDR2 LQKENI. Trimming removed 5 bases at V and 7 bases at J, with 17 bases between. The CDR3 loop is CASSSLGNPHGELFF. Written as DNA, the CDR3 is TGTGCCAGCTCATCCCTCGGGAATCCCCACGGGGAGCTGTTTTTT.

The V and J genes are TRBV10-2 and TRBJ2-1; 11 bases are a match to TRBD2. V lost 7 bases, J lost 8 bases, and 10 bases stayed unmatched. Looked up from germline, CDR1 is WSHSY and CDR2 is SAAADI. CDR3 length: 15 residues. The CDR3 region has the DNA TGCGCCAGCACCTTAGCGGGGGGGCCGAGGGATGAGCAGTTCTTC. Its protein is CASTLAGGPRDEQFF.

CDR3 amino acids: CASSLKIAFVSGSDGYTF. CDR3 DNA sequence: TGTGCCAGCAGCTTGAAAATTGCGTTTGTATCGGGGAGTGATGGCTACACCTTC. The chain combines TRBV5-6 with TRBJ1-2; D is ambiguous. Trimming pared 1 base from V and 6 bases from J, leaving 25 bases between. Germline values: CDR1 SGHDT, CDR2 YYEEEE. The CDR3 length is 18 residues.

Only one count was recorded for this clone. The chain has TRBV27 and TRBJ2-7; possible D gene TRBD2, 6 bases. The V end was cut by 1 base, the J end by 3 bases, with 19 bases between. The CDR3 is 17 residues long. Germline-derived CDR1 and CDR2 are MNHEY and SMNVEV (reference sequence). The CDR3 DNA sequence: TGTGCCAGCAGTTTATATCTCCAACGGGGGTTCGGCTACGAGCAGTACTTC. Its translation is CASSLYLQRGFGYEQYF.

There are a few counts of this clone. The V and J genes are TRBV10-1 and TRBJ1-1, with D possibly being TRBD1 (5 bases). This CDR3 is 13 amino acids long. CDR1 is WNHNN and CDR2 is SYGVQD in the germline V gene (reference sequence). Trimming took off 0 bases at V and 4 bases at J, with 6 bases between the two ends. The CDR3 DNA reads as TGCGCCAGCAGTGAGTCTGGGACCACTGAAGCTTTCTTT. It encodes CASSESGTTEAFF.

This sequence joins TRBV6-1 and TRBJ1-1; 8 nucleotides line up with TRBD1. Trimming at V came to 4 bases and at J to 8 bases, leaving 3 bases not matched to a gene. The germline gives CDR1 MNHNS, CDR2 SASEGT. The CDR3 is 12 residues long. The CDR3 reads CASSGGQGEAFF. As DNA, the CDR3 is TGTGCCAGCAGTGGAGGACAGGGAGAAGCTTTCTTT.

The rearrangement joins TRBV7-2 to TRBJ1-5; 7 nucleotides match TRBD1. Trimming took 3 bases from V and 7 from J; bases not matched to a gene: 9. Germline lookup yields CDR1 SGHTA and CDR2 FQGNSA. The CDR3 runs 15 residues. The DNA of the CDR3 is TGTGCCAGCAGCTTGCATACAGGGGCGAGCCAGCCCCAGCATTTT. It encodes CASSLHTGASQPQHF.

The chain uses TRBV6-5 and TRBJ1-3; D unclear. Germline CDR1 MNHEY, CDR2 SVGAGI. Trimming shortened V by 6 bases and J by 5 bases, and 14 bases separated the two germline ends. This CDR3 region has 14 residues. The CDR3 DNA reads as TGTGCCAGCAGCCGGGAGGGTACAAGAAACACCATATATTTT. Its protein product is CASSREGTRNTIYF.

The genes are TRBV28 and TRBJ1-5; 9 bases agree with TRBD1. The CDR3 length is 15 residues. V lost 4 bases to trimming and J lost 6 bases; unmatched junction nucleotides: 7. CDR1 and CDR2 from the germline V gene are MDHEN and SYDVKM. The CDR3 here is CASSSPGTGFQPQHF. The CDR3 DNA is TGTGCCAGCAGTTCACCCGGGACAGGGTTTCAGCCCCAGCATTTT.

V usage is TRBV29-1 and J usage is TRBJ2-1; D might be TRBD1 or TRBD2, each matching 5 bases. Germline CDR1 SQVTM, CDR2 ANQGSEA. The CDR3 consists of 11 residues. V was clipped by 7 bases and J by 10 bases, with 14 bases between them. The CDR3 region is CSGSWGYEQFF. The CDR3 region has the DNA TGCAGCGGCTCGTGGGGGTACGAGCAGTTCTTC.

The genes are TRBV7-8 and TRBJ2-2; 10 bases line up with TRBD1. The CDR3 loop spans 14 amino acids. The V segment lost 11 bases and the J segment 4 bases; nucleotides outside the gene matches: 7. Germline CDR1 and CDR2: SGHVS and FQNEAQ. In DNA, the CDR3 is TGTGCCTATACGGGACAGGGGTCCACCGGGGAGCTGTTTTTT. Protein sequence: CAYTGQGSTGELFF.

The J gene is TRBJ2-3, the V gene TRBV12-5; 8 positions match TRBD1. Germline CDR1 LGHNT, CDR2 FRNRAP. V lost 6 bases and J lost 11; bases outside the gene matches: 4. The length of the CDR3 is 11 residues. Written as DNA, the CDR3 is TGTGCTAGTGGCCGGACAGGGCTGCAGTATTTT. Protein: CASGRTGLQYF.

This sequence joins TRBV6-6 and TRBJ2-7, with D perhaps TRBD1 (6 bases). V gave up 6 bases and J gave up 3 bases, with 12 bases separating them. The CDR3 is 13 residues long. Germline lookup yields CDR1 MNHNY and CDR2 SVGAGI (reference sequence). CDR3 amino acids: CASSAGVVYEQYF. CDR3 nucleotide sequence: TGTGCCAGCAGCGCAGGGGTCGTCTACGAGCAGTACTTC.

The rearrangement joins TRBV7-9 to TRBJ2-1, with a possible D match to TRBD1 (5 bases). The CDR3 consists of 13 residues. The V end was cut by 7 bases, the J end by 4 bases, with 11 bases between. Germline assignment: CDR1 SEHNR and CDR2 FQNEAQ (reference sequence). CDR3 in DNA: TGTGCCAGCACCCAAGGGGTATACAATGAGCAGTTCTTC. Translating it yields CASTQGVYNEQFF.

CDR3 region: CASSARDRGLVYGYTF. CDR3 nucleotide sequence: TGTGCCAGTAGTGCCCGGGACAGAGGTCTCGTCTATGGCTACACCTTC. The gene calls are TRBV19 and TRBJ1-2; 7 bases fit TRBD1. Germline values: CDR1 LNHDA, CDR2 SQIVND (reference sequence). The CDR3 consists of 16 residues. The junction had 13 bases not matched to a gene; V was cut back by 5 bases and J by 4 bases.

The chain is built from TRBV6-8 and TRBJ1-2; the D is unclear. Germline CDR1 MNHGY, CDR2 SAAAGT. The V end was cut by 9 bases, the J end by 12 bases, with 14 bases between. This CDR3 has 10 amino acids. CDR3 sequence reads: CASKFMGDTF. The CDR3 coding sequence is TGTGCCAGTAAATTCATGGGCGACACCTTC.

J is TRBJ2-6 and V is TRBV6-1; possible D gene TRBD2, 5 bases. V lost 2 bases to trimming and J lost 1 base, with 6 bases between them. Germline loops: CDR1 MNHNS, CDR2 SASEGT. This CDR3 contains 15 residues. The CDR3 spells CASSEPGSGANVLTF. The CDR3 DNA sequence: TGTGCCAGCAGTGAACCGGGATCTGGGGCCAACGTCCTGACTTTC.

This chain joins TRBV19 and TRBJ1-5; 7 nucleotides align to TRBD1. The CDR3 is 15 amino acids. Germline CDR1 reads LNHDA; CDR2 reads SQIVND (reference sequence). After removal of 9 bases from V and 4 bases from J, the junction contained 12 bases not matched to a gene. DNA of the CDR3: TGTGCCAGCCGAGGGAGGAGGGGGCCAAATCAGCCCCAGCATTTT. Its protein is CASRGRRGPNQPQHF.

The rearrangement links TRBV10-3 to TRBJ1-5; D uncertain. The V and J ends lost 4 bases and 0 bases respectively, with 4 bases between them. Germline lookup yields CDR1 ENHRY and CDR2 SYGVKD. CDR3 length equals 13 residues. CDR3 DNA sequence: TGTGCCATCAGTGCATATAGCAATCAGCCCCAGCATTTT. Its protein is CAISAYSNQPQHF.

The chain joins TRBV30 to TRBJ1-2; D is perhaps TRBD1 (5 bases). Trimming left V 2 bases short and J 4 bases short, with 17 bases between. The CDR3 runs 15 residues. Germline V gene lookup returns CDR1 GTSNPN and CDR2 SVGIG (reference sequence). The CDR3 region has the DNA TGTGCCTGGAGTCACTCACCCGGGACGGGCTATGGCTACACCTTC. Translation: CAWSHSPGTGYGYTF. Based on the CDR3 plus reference TRBV30 and TRBJ1-2, the full variable domain is SQTIHQWPATLVQPVGSPLSLECTVEGTSNPNLYWYRQAAGRGLQLLFYSVGIGQISSEVPQNLSASRPQDRQFILSSKKLLLSDSGFYLCAWSHSPGTGYGYTFGSGTRLTVV.